Listed here are 30 T cell receptor beta chains from one sample, sequenced in a study of cytomegalovirus exposure and HLA in healthy donors. With 60 Vbeta and 13 Jbeta primers, the PCR was carried out. The data were produced by immunoSEQ multiplex PCR, yet TCRdb's version contains in-frame clones alone and is incomplete. The table records 210,000 or so clones, 80% to 90% of them present only once. The sample was PBMCs. Receptor source: a man aged 25 to 40 in good health and CMV-seronegative.

This clone was counted only a few times. V is TRBV4-3 and J is TRBJ2-2, with D possibly being TRBD2 (6 bases). Trimming stripped 1 base from V and 3 bases from J, with 9 bases between. The CDR3 has 15 amino acids. Germline V gene sequence: CDR1 LGHNA, CDR2 YSLEER. The CDR3 sequence is CASSQVGGYTGELFF. DNA of the CDR3: TGCGCCAGCAGCCAAGTCGGGGGATACACCGGGGAGCTGTTTTTT.

This clone has only one observation. This chain uses TRBV19 with TRBJ2-3, with D maybe TRBD2 (6 bases). V shed 5 bases and J shed 2 bases, with 11 bases lying between them. The CDR3 is 14 amino acids. Germline CDR1 LNHDA, CDR2 SQIVND (reference sequence). The CDR3, as DNA: TGTGCCAGTAGTCGGTGGAGGGTCACAGATACGCAGTATTTT. It translates to CASSRWRVTDTQYF.

The chain joins TRBV4-3 to TRBJ1-5; 7 nucleotides line up with TRBD1. The germline V gene encodes CDR1 LGHNA and CDR2 YSLEER. The junction had 6 bases not matched to a gene; V was cut back by 3 bases and J by 4 bases. This CDR3 comprises 15 residues. CDR3 coding DNA: TGCGCCAGCAGCCAGTCCGGGACAGAGAATCAGCCCCAGCATTTT. Amino acids: CASSQSGTENQPQHF.

This chain joins TRBV7-9 and TRBJ2-7, with 12 nucleotides matching TRBD2. CDR1 and CDR2 (germline): SEHNR, FQNEAQ (reference sequence). The CDR3 is made up of 14 amino acids. V was clipped by 1 base and J by 6 bases; unmatched bases: 1. Written as DNA, the CDR3 is TGTGCCAGCAGCTTAGGGACTAGCGGGGTCGAGCAGTACTTC. It codes for CASSLGTSGVEQYF.

V and J are TRBV6-5 and TRBJ1-4; no definite D call. This CDR3 comprises 15 residues. Germline loops: CDR1 MNHEY, CDR2 SVGAGI. Trimming left V 6 bases short and J 8 bases short, with 19 bases between. CDR3 DNA: TGTGCCAGCAGACCCATCGGGCGAGGGTCCGAAAAACTGTTTTTT. Its protein is CASRPIGRGSEKLFF.

V usage is TRBV5-1 and J usage is TRBJ1-2; TRBD1 is a possible D gene (6 bases). This CDR3 has 14 amino acids. Trimming pared 0 bases from V and 0 bases from J, leaving 6 bases between. CDR1 and CDR2 from the germline V gene are SGHRS and YFSETQ. The CDR3 loop reads CASSLDRANYGYTF. The CDR3 coding sequence is TGCGCCAGCAGCTTGGACAGGGCTAACTATGGCTACACCTTC.

The chain carries TRBV11-2 and TRBJ1-4; D unclear. V lost 3 bases to trimming and J lost 10 bases, with 15 bases between them. This CDR3 is built from 14 residues. Germline-derived CDR1 and CDR2 are SGHAT and FQNNGV. CDR3 sequence reads: CASSFEPSVGKLFF. DNA for the CDR3: TGTGCCAGCAGCTTTGAGCCGTCTGTCGGAAAACTGTTTTTT. Full variable domain (remainder filled in from reference TRBV11-2 and TRBJ1-4): EAGVAQSPRYKIIEKRQSVAFWCNPISGHATLYWYQQILGQGPKLLIQFQNNGVVDDSQLPKDRFSAERLKGVDSTLKIQPAKLEDSAVYLCASSFEPSVGKLFFGSGTQLSVL.

This clone was detected only once. The genes are TRBV27 and TRBJ2-2; no definite D call. The CDR3 sequence is 11 residues long. Germline loops: CDR1 MNHEY, CDR2 SMNVEV (reference sequence). V was cut by 9 bases and J by 8 bases, with 10 bases left in between. CDR3 residues: CASVDGGELFF. CDR3 nucleotide sequence: TGTGCCAGTGTCGACGGGGGGGAGCTGTTTTTT.

The chain carries TRBV11-2 and TRBJ1-2; 8 bases line up with TRBD1. V lost 4 bases and J lost 7; bases outside the gene matches: 11. The CDR3 sequence is 15 residues long. Germline assignment: CDR1 SGHAT and CDR2 FQNNGV. This CDR3 reads CASSSQGQGERGYTF. Written as DNA, the CDR3 is TGTGCCAGCAGCTCGCAAGGACAGGGTGAGCGTGGCTACACCTTC.

This clone showed up just once. V gene TRBV6-4 combines with J gene TRBJ2-3, with D perhaps matching TRBD2 (6 bases). CDR3 size: 16 residues. The germline V gene encodes CDR1 MRHNA and CDR2 SNTAGT. V lost 6 bases and J 2 bases, leaving 18 bases between the germline ends. CDR3 sequence: CASRLQPGLTTDTQYF. The CDR3 nucleotides are TGTGCCAGCAGACTACAACCGGGACTTACCACAGATACGCAGTATTTT.

The genes are TRBV9 and TRBJ2-5; 7 bases match TRBD1. V lost 4 bases and J lost 1; bases outside the gene matches: 7. The CDR3 totals 15 residues. CDR1 is SGDLS and CDR2 is YYNGEE in the germline V gene. The CDR3 DNA reads TGTGCCAGCAGCCTTAACTGGGACAGCCAAGAGACCCAGTACTTC. Translating it yields CASSLNWDSQETQYF.

The chain couples TRBV6-5 to TRBJ2-5, with a weak D call TRBD1 (5 bases). The CDR3 totals 12 residues. Germline loops: CDR1 MNHEY, CDR2 SVGAGI. V was shortened by 6 bases and J by 4 bases, with 9 bases between the two germline ends. The CDR3 region has the DNA TGTGCCAGCAGCAGGGTGGGAGAGACCCAGTACTTC. It translates to CASSRVGETQYF.

The genes are TRBV4-1 and TRBJ2-2; D gene ambiguous. Germline assignment: CDR1 MGHRA and CDR2 YSYEKL. There are 16 residues in the CDR3. Trimming removed 2 bases at V and 2 bases at J, with 12 bases between. The CDR3 coding sequence is TGCGCCAGCAGCCAACAATCAGGCCTAAACACCGGGGAGCTGTTTTTT. Translating gives CASSQQSGLNTGELFF.

The V gene is TRBV5-1, the J gene TRBJ2-1, with no clear D. Deletions cut 0 bases from V and 0 bases from J, with 4 bases between. The V gene's germline CDR1 is SGHRS and CDR2 YFSETQ. This CDR3 region has 14 residues. This chain's CDR3 is CASSLDSSYNEQFF. In DNA form, the CDR3 reads TGCGCCAGCAGCTTGGATAGCTCCTACAATGAGCAGTTCTTC.

This clone has a handful of counts. This rearrangement joins TRBV18 to TRBJ2-7; D is perhaps TRBD1 (6 bases). This CDR3 is built from 16 residues. Germline CDR1 reads KGHSH; CDR2 reads LQKENI. Trimming cost V 5 bases and J 3 bases, with 20 bases left between them. The CDR3 is CASSVGDTRNLYEQYF. The DNA for the CDR3 is TGTGCCAGCTCAGTGGGGGACACACGGAACCTCTACGAGCAGTACTTC.

This sequence joins TRBV11-1 and TRBJ2-5; D is uncertain. The J call is in doubt because the DNA end fits TRBJ2-7 better. Germline V gene data show CDR1 as SGHAT and CDR2 as FQDESV (reference sequence). This CDR3 has 13 amino acids. The DNA for the CDR3 is TGTGCCAGCAGCGAATTCGCCTCCTACGAGCAGTACTTC. Amino acid sequence: CASSEFASYEQYF.

This clone is a singleton in its sample. The chain has TRBV7-8 and TRBJ2-7; tentatively, D is TRBD2 (5 bases). Trimming took off 7 bases at V and 0 bases at J, with 16 bases between the two ends. From germline, CDR1 is SGHVS and CDR2 FQNEAQ. CDR3 length equals 15 residues. CDR3 residues: CASTKARGYSYEQYF. The CDR3 DNA is TGTGCCAGCACCAAGGCCCGGGGATACTCCTACGAGCAGTACTTC.

CDR3 sequence (DNA): TGTGCCAGCAGCTTAGTGGGTAGCGGGGGCTGGGTTGGGGATGAGCAGTTCTTC. Its protein is CASSLVGSGGWVGDEQFF. This rearrangement joins TRBV7-2 to TRBJ2-1; 9 bases are a match to TRBD2. The germline V gene encodes CDR1 SGHTA and CDR2 FQGNSA. The CDR3 sequence is 18 residues long. The junction had 15 bases not matched to a gene; V was cut back by 1 base and J by 8 bases.

The chain employs TRBV5-1 and TRBJ2-6; D is unresolved. CDR1 is SGHRS and CDR2 is YFSETQ in the germline V gene. The CDR3 is 14 amino acids. Trimming stripped 1 base from V and 2 bases from J, with 4 bases between. CDR3 in amino acids: CASSLFTGANVLTF. Written as DNA, the CDR3 is TGCGCCAGCAGCTTGTTCACTGGGGCCAACGTCCTGACTTTC.

The J gene is TRBJ2-7, the V gene TRBV4-3; TRBD1 might be the D (6 bases). Germline-derived CDR1 and CDR2 are LGHNA and YSLEER. V lost 4 bases, J lost 3 bases, and 22 bases lay in between. CDR3 length: 17 residues. CDR3 region: CASSPRFSTTGFYEQYF. The CDR3 DNA sequence: TGCGCCAGCAGCCCAAGATTTTCCACGACAGGATTCTACGAGCAGTACTTC.

The chain's CDR3 is CASSMGQGPYEQYF. CDR3 bases: TGTGCCAGTAGTATGGGCCAAGGCCCCTACGAGCAGTACTTC. The chain combines TRBV19 with TRBJ2-7; D uncertain. The V gene's germline CDR1 is LNHDA and CDR2 SQIVND (reference sequence). The CDR3 is made up of 14 amino acids. V was trimmed by 3 bases and J by 2 bases, leaving 11 bases between them.

This chain uses TRBV5-4 with TRBJ2-1; possible D gene TRBD2, 6 bases. The CDR3 loop spans 15 amino acids. The V gene's germline CDR1 is SGHNT and CDR2 YYREEE (reference sequence). Trimming shortened V by 5 bases and J by 0 bases, and 12 bases separated the two germline ends. The CDR3 DNA follows: TGTGCCAGCAGGATTCCGGGACTCTCCTACAATGAGCAGTTCTTC. Encoded protein: CASRIPGLSYNEQFF.

The chain combines TRBV30 with TRBJ2-2, with D possibly TRBD1 on 5 matching bases. Trimming removed 0 bases from V and 0 bases from J, with 11 bases in between. Germline values: CDR1 GTSNPN, CDR2 SVGIG (reference sequence). The CDR3 consists of 16 residues. The CDR3, as DNA: TGTGCCTGGAGTGTAGGCAGGGTGACGAACACCGGGGAGCTGTTTTTT. It yields the protein CAWSVGRVTNTGELFF.

The rearrangement uses TRBV28 and TRBJ2-4; 9 bases are a match to TRBD1. From germline, CDR1 is MDHEN and CDR2 SYDVKM. With V trimmed by 4 bases and J by 4 bases, 5 bases remained unmatched. The CDR3 totals 15 residues. CDR3 residues: CASSSSGTGKNIQYF. The CDR3 region has the DNA TGTGCCAGCAGTTCCTCAGGGACAGGGAAAAACATTCAGTACTTC.

This chain connects TRBV20-1 to TRBJ2-5; D is unresolved. In germline, CDR1 is DFQATT, CDR2 SNEGSKA (reference sequence). Trimming removed 5 bases at V and 2 bases at J, with 6 bases between. The CDR3 runs 11 residues. The CDR3 bases are TGCAGTGCTGACGGGCAAGAGACCCAGTACTTC. Encoded protein: CSADGQETQYF.

The chain has TRBV5-1 and TRBJ1-1; no definite D call. Germline lookup yields CDR1 SGHRS and CDR2 YFSETQ. V gave up 3 bases and J gave up 1 base, with 4 bases separating them. There are 12 residues in the CDR3. The CDR3 DNA reads TGCGCCAGCAGCTCCCAGAACACTGAAGCTTTCTTT. Protein sequence: CASSSQNTEAFF.

V is TRBV4-2 and J is TRBJ2-1; 11 nucleotides line up with TRBD2. The CDR3 sequence is 15 residues long. Germline loops: CDR1 LGHNA, CDR2 YNFKEQ. Unmatched junction bases numbered 3, after V lost 2 bases and J lost 6 bases. The CDR3: CASSQLAGGVNEQFF. As DNA, the CDR3 is TGTGCCAGCAGCCAACTAGCGGGAGGAGTCAATGAGCAGTTCTTC.

V usage is TRBV7-2 and J usage is TRBJ1-2; D is uncertain. The CDR3 runs to 15 residues. CDR1 is SGHTA, CDR2 FQGNSA, per germline. V was trimmed by 4 bases and J by 0 bases, leaving 12 bases between them. In nucleotides, the CDR3 is TGTGCCAGCAGCTCCAGCTTGGGAGCTAACTATGGCTACACCTTC. Encoded protein: CASSSSLGANYGYTF. The whole variable domain, remainder taken from reference TRBV7-2 and TRBJ1-2, is GAGVSQSPSNKVTEKGKDVELRCDPISGHTALYWYRQSLGQGLEFLIYFQGNSAPDKSGLPSDRFSAERTGGSVSTLTIQRTQQEDSAVYLCASSSSLGANYGYTFGSGTRLTVV.

J is TRBJ2-6 and V is TRBV6-6; D perhaps matches TRBD1 (6 bases). Germline-derived CDR1 and CDR2 are MNHNY and SVGAGI (reference sequence). Trimming stripped 8 bases from V and 2 bases from J, with 16 bases between. There are 16 residues in the CDR3. The CDR3, as DNA: TGTGCCAGCGTGTACAGGGTGAGCGCTGGGGCCAACGTCCTGACTTTC. This codes for CASVYRVSAGANVLTF.

This clone is a singleton in its sample. V usage is TRBV9 and J usage is TRBJ1-5; possibly TRBD1 for D (5 bases). The CDR3 consists of 14 residues. The germline V and J ends were trimmed by 4 bases and 3 bases, with 11 bases remaining between them. The V gene's germline CDR1 is SGDLS and CDR2 YYNGEE. CDR3 in DNA: TGTGCCAGCAGCCGGGGGGGGAACAATCAGCCCCAGCATTTT. Translating gives CASSRGGNNQPQHF. The variable domain in full, completed from reference TRBV9 and TRBJ1-5, reads DSGVTQTPKHLITATGQRVTLRCSPRSGDLSVYWYQQSLDQGLQFLIQYYNGEERAKGNILERFSAQQFPDLHSELNLSSLELGDSALYFCASSRGGNNQPQHFGDGTRLSIL.